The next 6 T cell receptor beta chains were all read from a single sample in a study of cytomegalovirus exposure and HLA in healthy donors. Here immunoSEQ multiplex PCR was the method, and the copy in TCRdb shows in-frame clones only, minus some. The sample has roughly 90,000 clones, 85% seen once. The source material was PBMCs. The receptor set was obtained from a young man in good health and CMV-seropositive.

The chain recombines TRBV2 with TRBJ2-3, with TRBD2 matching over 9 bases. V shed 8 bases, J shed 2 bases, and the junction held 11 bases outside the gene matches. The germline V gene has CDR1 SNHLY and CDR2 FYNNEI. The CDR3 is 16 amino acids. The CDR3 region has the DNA TGTGCCAGCCAAAGCGGGAGGCCTATCGACACAGATACGCAGTATTTT. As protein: CASQSGRPIDTDTQYF.

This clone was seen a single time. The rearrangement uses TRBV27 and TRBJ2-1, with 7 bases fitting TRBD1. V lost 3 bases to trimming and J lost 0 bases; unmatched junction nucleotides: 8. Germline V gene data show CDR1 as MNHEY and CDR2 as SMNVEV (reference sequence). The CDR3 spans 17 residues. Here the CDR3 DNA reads TGTGCCAGCAGTTTTCTACTGGGACAGAGCTCCTACAATGAGCAGTTCTTC. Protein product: CASSFLLGQSSYNEQFF.

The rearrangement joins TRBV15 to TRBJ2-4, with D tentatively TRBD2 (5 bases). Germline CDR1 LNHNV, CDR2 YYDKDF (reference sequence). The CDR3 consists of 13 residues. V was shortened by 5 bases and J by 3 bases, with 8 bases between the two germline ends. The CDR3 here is CATSSGNKNIQYF. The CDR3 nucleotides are TGTGCCACCAGCTCCGGGAACAAAAACATTCAGTACTTC.

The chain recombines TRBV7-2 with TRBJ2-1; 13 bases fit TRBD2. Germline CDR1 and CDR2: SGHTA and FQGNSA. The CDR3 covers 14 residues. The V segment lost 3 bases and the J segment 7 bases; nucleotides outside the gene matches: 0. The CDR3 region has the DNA TGTGCCAGCAGCTTGACTAGCGGGAGGAATGAGCAGTTCTTC. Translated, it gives CASSLTSGRNEQFF.

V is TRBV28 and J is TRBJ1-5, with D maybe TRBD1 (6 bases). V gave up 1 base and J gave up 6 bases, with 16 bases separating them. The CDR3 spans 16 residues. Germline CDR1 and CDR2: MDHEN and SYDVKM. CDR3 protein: CASSLSSGVMTQPQHF. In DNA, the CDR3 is TGTGCCAGCAGTTTATCGTCAGGGGTAATGACTCAGCCCCAGCATTTT.

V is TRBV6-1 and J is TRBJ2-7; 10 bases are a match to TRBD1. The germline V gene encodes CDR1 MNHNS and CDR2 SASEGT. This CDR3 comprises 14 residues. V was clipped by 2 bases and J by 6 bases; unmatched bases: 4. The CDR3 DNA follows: TGTGCCAGCAGTGAACCGGGACAGGGGAGCGAGCAGTACGTC. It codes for CASSEPGQGSEQYV.